This T cell receptor (beta chain) was recorded in a study of T cells expressing NK-cell markers (dated by TCRdb to the early 2020s). For the study in its entirety: Under ten donors provided sorted CD3+CD56+NKG2C+, CD3+CD56+NKG2C- and CD3+CD56-NKG2C+ T-cell subsets, whose TCR beta-chain repertoires were profiled. Seven of the eight sequenced donors were HCMV-seropositive and one was HCMV-seronegative. The eight sequenced donors were randomly selected healthy volunteers, three men and five women. The libraries were sequenced on Illumina HiSeq 2000/2500, MiSeq or NextSeq, producing 2 x 150 bp reads.

A note on this clonotype: Its antigen has not been determined.

The sequencer listed for this sample is Illumina HiSeq 2000. TCR beta cDNA libraries were made by 5'RACE template switching that added a universal primer site and unique molecular identifiers. cDNA synthesis was primed from the TCR beta constant segment and was followed by two successive PCR amplification steps. In the paper's pipeline: MIGEC was used to demultiplex reads and group reads by UMI, and MiTCR was used to assemble and quantify clonotypes. To exclude erroneous sequences, only TCR cDNA sequences supported by at least two reads were retained. The tcR package was used for downstream repertoire analysis, and clonotypes were matched between fractions using CDR3 nucleotide sequence together with V segment. VDJmatch was used to annotate antigen specificity against VDJdb, with one amino acid substitution in CDR3 permitted. Each entry corresponds to one CDR3 protein sequence from reads that TCRdb reprocessed, and DNA is not given. For this entry, the V and J calls and clone size follow TCRdb and not the study's own pipeline. This sample's table lists 250,000 or so distinct CDR3 sequences. Roughly 4.2% of the sample comes from the top ten.

The research as a whole found: In more than five donors, the dominant CD3+CD56+NKG2C+ clonotypes were found to rank among the top 10 CD8+ clonotypes and to make up roughly 1.0-7.5% of CD8+ T cells. Whether the expanded NKG2C-expressing T cell clones were specific for HCMV antigens was left unclear. Those dominant clonotypes were again the most abundant among CD3+CD56-NKG2C+ cells in four donors, at about 25-65%.

The CDR3 runs 13 amino acids, cysteine and phenylalanine included. The nucleotide record is missing. According to the germline V gene (reference sequence), CDR1 reads DFQATT and CDR2 reads SNEGSKA. HCMV serostatus was determined by detecting HCMV-specific IgG in serum with a commercial ELISA kit. Peripheral blood mononuclear cells were isolated from blood by Ficoll density gradient centrifugation. Sequencing was done on a sample of blood T cells: a sorted CD56 or NKG2C T cell subset, CD4+ or CD8+ T cells, or bulk PBMC T cells (not recorded which). The clonotype was recovered from a woman between 18 and 75 years old in good health. The chain uses TRBV20-1 and TRBJ2-2; TCRdb's D call, TRBD1, is unchecked because there is no DNA. The CDR3 sequence is CSANSGDPGELFF.